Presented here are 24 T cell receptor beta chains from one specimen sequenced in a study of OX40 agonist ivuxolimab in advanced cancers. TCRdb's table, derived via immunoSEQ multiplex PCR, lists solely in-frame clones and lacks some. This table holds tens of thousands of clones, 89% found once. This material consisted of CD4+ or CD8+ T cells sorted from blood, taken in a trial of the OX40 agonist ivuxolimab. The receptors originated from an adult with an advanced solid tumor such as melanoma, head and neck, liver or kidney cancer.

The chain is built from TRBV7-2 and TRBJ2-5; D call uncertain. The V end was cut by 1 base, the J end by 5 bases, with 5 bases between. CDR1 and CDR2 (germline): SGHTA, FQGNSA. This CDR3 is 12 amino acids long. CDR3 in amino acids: CASSLVLETQYF. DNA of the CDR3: TGTGCCAGCAGCTTAGTTTTGGAGACCCAGTACTTC.

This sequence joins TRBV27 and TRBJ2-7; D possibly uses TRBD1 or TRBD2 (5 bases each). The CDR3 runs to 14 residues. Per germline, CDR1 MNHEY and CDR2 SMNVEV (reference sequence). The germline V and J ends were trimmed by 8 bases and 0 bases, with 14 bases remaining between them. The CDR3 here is CASSRDGRSYEQYF. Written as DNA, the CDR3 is TGTGCCAGCTCCCGGGACGGTCGCTCCTACGAGCAGTACTTC.

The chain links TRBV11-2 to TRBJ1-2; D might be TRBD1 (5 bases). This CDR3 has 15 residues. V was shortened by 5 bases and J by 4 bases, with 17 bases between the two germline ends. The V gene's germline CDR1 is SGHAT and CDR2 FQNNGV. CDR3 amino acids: CASSRLRDGFYGYTF. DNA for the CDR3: TGTGCCAGCAGCCGCCTCCGGGACGGATTCTATGGCTACACCTTC.

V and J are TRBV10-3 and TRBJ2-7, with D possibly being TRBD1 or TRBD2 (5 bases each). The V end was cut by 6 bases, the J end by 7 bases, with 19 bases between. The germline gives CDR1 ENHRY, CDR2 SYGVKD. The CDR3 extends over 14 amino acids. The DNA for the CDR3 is TGTGCCATCAGCTCTAACCCTGTGGGGGAAGAGCAGTACTTC. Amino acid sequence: CAISSNPVGEEQYF.

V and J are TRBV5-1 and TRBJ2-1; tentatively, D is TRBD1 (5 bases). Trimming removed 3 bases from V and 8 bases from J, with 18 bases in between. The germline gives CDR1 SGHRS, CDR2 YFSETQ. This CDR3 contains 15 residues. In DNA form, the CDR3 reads TGCGCCAGCAGCTCCGGGCCCAACGTAGGGGATGAGCAGTTCTTC. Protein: CASSSGPNVGDEQFF.

CDR3 residues: CASSELGARNEQFF. For the CDR3, the DNA is TGTGCCAGCAGTGAATTAGGGGCCAGGAATGAGCAGTTCTTC. This chain uses TRBV25-1 with TRBJ2-1; D is possibly TRBD1 (5 bases). The CDR3 has 14 amino acids. CDR1 MGHDK and CDR2 SYGVNS come from the germline V gene. Trimming removed 1 base at V and 7 bases at J, with 11 bases between. Full variable domain (rest looked up from reference TRBV25-1 and TRBJ2-1): EADIYQTPRYLVIGTGKKITLECSQTMGHDKMYWYQQDPGMELHLIHYSYGVNSTEKGDLSSESTVSRIRTEHFPLTLESARPSHTSQYLCASSELGARNEQFFGPGTRLTVL.

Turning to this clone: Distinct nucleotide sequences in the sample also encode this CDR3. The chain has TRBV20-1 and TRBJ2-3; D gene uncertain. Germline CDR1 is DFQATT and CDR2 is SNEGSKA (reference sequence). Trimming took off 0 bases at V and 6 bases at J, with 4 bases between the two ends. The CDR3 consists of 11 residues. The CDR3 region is CSARDRDTQYF. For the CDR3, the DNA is TGCAGTGCTAGAGATAGGGATACGCAGTATTTT.

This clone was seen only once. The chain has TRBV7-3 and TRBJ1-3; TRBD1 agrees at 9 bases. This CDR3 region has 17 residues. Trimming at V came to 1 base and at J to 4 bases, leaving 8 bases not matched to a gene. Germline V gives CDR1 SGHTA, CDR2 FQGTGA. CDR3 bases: TGTGCCAGCAGCTTAAAACGGGACAGGGTATGGGGAAACACCATATATTTT. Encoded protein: CASSLKRDRVWGNTIYF.

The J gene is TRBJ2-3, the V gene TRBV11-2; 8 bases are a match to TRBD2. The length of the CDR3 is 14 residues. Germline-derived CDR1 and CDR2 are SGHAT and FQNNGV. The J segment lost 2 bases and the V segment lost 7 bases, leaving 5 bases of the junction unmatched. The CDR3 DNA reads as TGTGCCAGCACAGCGGGAGATTCCACAGATACGCAGTATTTT. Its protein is CASTAGDSTDTQYF.

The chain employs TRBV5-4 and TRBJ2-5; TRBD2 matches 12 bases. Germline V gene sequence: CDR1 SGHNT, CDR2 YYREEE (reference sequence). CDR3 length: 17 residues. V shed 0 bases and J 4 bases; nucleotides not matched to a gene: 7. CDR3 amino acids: CASSLEASGRAGETQYF. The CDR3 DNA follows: TGTGCCAGCAGCTTGGAGGCTAGCGGGAGGGCCGGAGAGACCCAGTACTTC.

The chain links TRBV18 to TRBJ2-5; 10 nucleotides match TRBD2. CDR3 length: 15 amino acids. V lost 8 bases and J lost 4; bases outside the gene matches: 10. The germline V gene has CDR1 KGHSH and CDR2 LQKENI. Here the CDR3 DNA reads TGTGCCAGCGCAAGCACGGGACTAGCGACAGAGACCCAGTACTTC. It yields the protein CASASTGLATETQYF.

CDR3 amino acids: CASRGQPNTEAFF. CDR3 nucleotide sequence: TGCGCCAGCAGAGGACAGCCGAACACTGAAGCTTTCTTT. This sequence joins TRBV5-1 and TRBJ1-1; D is possibly TRBD1 (6 bases). The CDR3 extends over 13 amino acids. V lost 5 bases and J 1 base, leaving 9 bases between the germline ends. CDR1 is SGHRS, CDR2 YFSETQ, per germline.

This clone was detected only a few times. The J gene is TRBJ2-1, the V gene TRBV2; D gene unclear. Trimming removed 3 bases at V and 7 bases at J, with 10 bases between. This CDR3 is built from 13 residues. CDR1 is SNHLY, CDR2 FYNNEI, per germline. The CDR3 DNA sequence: TGTGCCAGCAGTGAGACCTTTATTAATGAGCAGTTCTTC. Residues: CASSETFINEQFF. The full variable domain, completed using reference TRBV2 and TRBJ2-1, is EPEVTQTPSHQVTQMGQEVILRCVPISNHLYFYWYRQILGQKVEFLVSFYNNEISEKSEIFDDQFSVERPDGSNFTLKIRSTKLEDSAMYFCASSETFINEQFFGPGTRLTVL.

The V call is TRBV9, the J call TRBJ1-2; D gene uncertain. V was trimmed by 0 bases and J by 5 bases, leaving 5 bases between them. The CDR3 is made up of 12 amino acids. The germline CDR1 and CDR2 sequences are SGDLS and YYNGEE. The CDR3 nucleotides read TGTGCCAGCAGCGTAGCGGGGTATGGCTACACCTTC. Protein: CASSVAGYGYTF.

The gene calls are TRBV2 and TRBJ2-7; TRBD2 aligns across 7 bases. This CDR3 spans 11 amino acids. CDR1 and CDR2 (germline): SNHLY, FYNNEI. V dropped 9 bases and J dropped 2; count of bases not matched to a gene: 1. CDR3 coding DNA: TGTGCCAGTGGGGGGGCCTACGAGCAGTACTTC. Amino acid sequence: CASGGAYEQYF.

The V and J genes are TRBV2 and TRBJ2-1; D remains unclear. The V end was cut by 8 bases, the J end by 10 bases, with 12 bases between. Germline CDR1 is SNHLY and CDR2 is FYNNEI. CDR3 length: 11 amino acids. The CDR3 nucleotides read TGTGCCAGCTTACAAACGTGGGAGCAGTTCTTC. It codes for CASLQTWEQFF.

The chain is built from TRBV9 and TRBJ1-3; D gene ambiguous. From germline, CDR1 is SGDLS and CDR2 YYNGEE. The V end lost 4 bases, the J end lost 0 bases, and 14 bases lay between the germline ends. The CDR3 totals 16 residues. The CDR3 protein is CASSPSPAGSGNTIYF. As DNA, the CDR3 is TGTGCCAGCAGCCCCTCTCCTGCCGGCTCTGGAAACACCATATATTTT.

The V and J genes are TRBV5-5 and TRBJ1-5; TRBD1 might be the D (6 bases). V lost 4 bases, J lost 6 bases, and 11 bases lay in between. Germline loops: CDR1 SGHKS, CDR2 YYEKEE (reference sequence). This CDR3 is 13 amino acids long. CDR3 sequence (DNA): TGTGCCAGCAGCCGGGGGGGCACTCAGCCCCAGCATTTT. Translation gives CASSRGGTQPQHF.

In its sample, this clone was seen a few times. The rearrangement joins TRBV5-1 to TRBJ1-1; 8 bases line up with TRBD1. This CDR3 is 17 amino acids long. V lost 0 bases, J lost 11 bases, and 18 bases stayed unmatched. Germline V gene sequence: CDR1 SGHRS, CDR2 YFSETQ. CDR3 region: CASSLGPEQGGAAVAFF. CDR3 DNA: TGCGCCAGCAGCTTGGGACCGGAACAGGGGGGGGCTGCGGTCGCTTTCTTT.

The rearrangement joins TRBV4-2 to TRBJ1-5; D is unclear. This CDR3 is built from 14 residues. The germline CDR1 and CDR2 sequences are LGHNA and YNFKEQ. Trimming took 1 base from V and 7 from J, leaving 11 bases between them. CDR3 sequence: CASSQVGVYQPQHF. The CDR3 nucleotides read TGTGCCAGCAGCCAAGTCGGGGTTTACCAGCCCCAGCATTTT.

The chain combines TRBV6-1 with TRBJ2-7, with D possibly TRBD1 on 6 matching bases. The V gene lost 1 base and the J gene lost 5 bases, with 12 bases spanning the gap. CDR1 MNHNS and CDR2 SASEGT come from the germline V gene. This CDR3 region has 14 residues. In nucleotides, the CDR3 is TGTGCCAGCAGTGAAGGGTACAGGGCCGACGAGCAGTACTTC. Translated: CASSEGYRADEQYF.

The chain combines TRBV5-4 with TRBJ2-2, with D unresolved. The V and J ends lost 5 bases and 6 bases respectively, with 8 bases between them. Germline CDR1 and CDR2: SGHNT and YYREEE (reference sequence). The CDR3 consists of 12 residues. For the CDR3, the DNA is TGTGCCAGCAGGACCCCTTCCGGGGAGCTGTTTTTT. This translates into CASRTPSGELFF.

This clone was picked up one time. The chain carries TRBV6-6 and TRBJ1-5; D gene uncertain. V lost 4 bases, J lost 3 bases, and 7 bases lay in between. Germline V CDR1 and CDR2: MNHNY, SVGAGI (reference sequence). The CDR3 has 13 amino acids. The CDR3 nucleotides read TGTGCCAGCAGTTCGAGACCCAATCAGCCCCAGCATTTT. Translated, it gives CASSSRPNQPQHF.

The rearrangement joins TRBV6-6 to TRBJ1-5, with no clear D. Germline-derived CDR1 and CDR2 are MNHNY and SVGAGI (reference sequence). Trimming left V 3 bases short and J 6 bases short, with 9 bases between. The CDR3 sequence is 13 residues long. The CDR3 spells CASSYWVGQPQHF. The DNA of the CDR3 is TGTGCCAGCAGTTATTGGGTCGGTCAGCCCCAGCATTTT.